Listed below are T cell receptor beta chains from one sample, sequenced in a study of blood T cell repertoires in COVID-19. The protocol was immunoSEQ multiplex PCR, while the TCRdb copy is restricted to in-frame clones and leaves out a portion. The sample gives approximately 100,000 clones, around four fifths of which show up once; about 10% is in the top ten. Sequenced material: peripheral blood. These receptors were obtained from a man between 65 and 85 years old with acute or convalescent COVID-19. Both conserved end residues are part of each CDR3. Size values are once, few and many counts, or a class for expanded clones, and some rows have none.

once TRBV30 CAWSLGQGETQYF
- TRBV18 CASSPVAVNTEAFF
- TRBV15 CATSRGRATGELFF
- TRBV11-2 CASSLAGGSIYEQYF
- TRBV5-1 CASSYGSGETTDRPFF
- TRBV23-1 CASRLSGTTGDTQYF
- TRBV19 CASRAAGPHTDTQYF
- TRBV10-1 CASSVSRGGSYNEQFF
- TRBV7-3 CASSLTAPYNSPLHF
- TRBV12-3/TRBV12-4 CASSLQGKQPQHF
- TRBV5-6 CASSLGHLAGTGELFF
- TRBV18 CASSPPGLYEQYF
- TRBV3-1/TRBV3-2 CASQRGTEAFF
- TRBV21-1 CASSKGWRRGGRYGYTF
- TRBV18 CASSPSWTSGDEQYF
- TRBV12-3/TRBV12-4 CASSLQQAYEQYF
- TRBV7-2 CASSPNSGLTVNEQFF
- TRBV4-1 CASSQGQGTNYGYTF
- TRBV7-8 CASSLGRHNEKLFF
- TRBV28 CASSFRDIRGYTF
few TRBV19 CASTSGGGTDTQYF
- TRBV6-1 CASSDELGLAGGRRGEQFF
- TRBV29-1 CSVELLSSYNEQFF
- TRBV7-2 CASSDRRTGTTYNIQYF
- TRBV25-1 CASSSGLAGTGELFF
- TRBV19 CASSESYRPGQLYGYTF